The 9 T cell receptor beta chains below all came from one sample that was sequenced in a study of somatic mutations in cytotoxic T cells in rheumatoid arthritis. The assay was immunoSEQ multiplex PCR, and TCRdb's table has in-frame clones only and misses some. The sample holds some 12,000 clones, approximately 80% seen once. Sequences were obtained from CD8+ T cells sorted from blood. The receptors stem from a man aged 45-65 years in good health.

The chain carries TRBV27 and TRBJ1-2; TRBD1 matches 7 bases. CDR3 length equals 15 residues. Germline CDR1 is MNHEY and CDR2 is SMNVEV (reference sequence). V lost 0 bases to trimming and J lost 5 bases; unmatched junction nucleotides: 6. The CDR3 region is CASSLSTGSGYGYTF. In nucleotides, the CDR3 is TGTGCCAGCAGTTTATCGACAGGGTCTGGGTATGGCTACACCTTC.

V and J are TRBV4-2 and TRBJ1-4; D is unresolved. The V end was cut by 3 bases, the J end by 8 bases, with 19 bases between. Per the germline V gene, CDR1 is LGHNA and CDR2 is YNFKEQ. The CDR3 is 16 amino acids. The CDR3 spells CASSQEYREYAEKLFF. In DNA form, the CDR3 reads TGTGCCAGCAGCCAGGAATATCGGGAGTACGCGGAAAAACTGTTTTTT.

This sequence joins TRBV6-1 and TRBJ2-7, with D unclear. Trimming left V 3 bases short and J 0 bases short, with 9 bases between. Germline-derived CDR1 and CDR2 are MNHNS and SASEGT. The CDR3 contains 14 residues. The CDR3 nucleotides read TGTGCCAGCAGTGACGTAACAGTCTCCTACGAGCAGTACGTC. Amino acids: CASSDVTVSYEQYV.

This sequence joins TRBV9 and TRBJ1-1, with D uncertain. Germline CDR1 and CDR2: SGDLS and YYNGEE. This CDR3 comprises 14 residues. Trimming took off 3 bases at V and 0 bases at J, with 9 bases between the two ends. The CDR3 coding sequence is TGTGCCAGCAGCGAGAGACCCCTGAACACTGAAGCTTTCTTT. It yields the protein CASSERPLNTEAFF.

The rearrangement links TRBV7-3 to TRBJ2-1; D remains ambiguous. The V and J ends lost 2 bases and 0 bases respectively, with 8 bases between them. Germline V gene data show CDR1 as SGHTA and CDR2 as FQGTGA. The CDR3 runs to 15 residues. CDR3 in DNA: TGTGCCAGCAGCTTATCCGCTAGCTCCTACAATGAGCAGTTCTTC. Protein: CASSLSASSYNEQFF.

CDR3 sequence (DNA): TGTGCCAGCAGCCCCCGGGACTTCAACTACAATGAGCAGTTCTTC. Protein sequence: CASSPRDFNYNEQFF. The chain joins TRBV5-6 to TRBJ2-1, with a tentative D call TRBD2 (6 bases). This CDR3 region has 15 residues. Per the germline V gene, CDR1 is SGHDT and CDR2 is YYEEEE. The V end lost 4 bases, the J end lost 3 bases, and 14 bases lay between the germline ends. The complete variable domain, with remaining parts taken from reference TRBV5-6 and TRBJ2-1, reads DAGVTQSPTHLIKTRGQQVTLRCSPKSGHDTVSWYQQALGQGPQFIFQYYEEEERQRGNFPDRFSGHQFPNYSSELNVNALLLGDSALYLCASSPRDFNYNEQFFGPGTRLTVL.

V is TRBV27 and J is TRBJ1-6, with 9 bases identical to TRBD1. J was trimmed by 7 bases and V by 4 bases; bases with no gene match: 2. The CDR3 extends over 14 amino acids. Germline V gene data show CDR1 as MNHEY and CDR2 as SMNVEV (reference sequence). The CDR3, as DNA: TGTGCCAGCAGTTGGGACAGGGTGAATTCACCCCTCCACTTT. Translated, it gives CASSWDRVNSPLHF.

V gene TRBV27 combines with J gene TRBJ2-4; D is possibly TRBD1 or TRBD2 (6 bases each). This CDR3 is 14 amino acids long. The germline CDR1 and CDR2 sequences are MNHEY and SMNVEV (reference sequence). V lost 5 bases and J lost 7, with 15 bases in between. CDR3 region: CASSVGGFDNIQYF. DNA for the CDR3: TGTGCCAGCAGTGTAGGGGGGTTTGACAACATTCAGTACTTC.

The rearrangement uses TRBV5-5 and TRBJ2-1; 7 bases line up with TRBD1. Unmatched junction bases numbered 8, after V lost 5 bases and J lost 0 bases. Germline CDR1 is SGHKS and CDR2 is YYEKEE (reference sequence). The CDR3 extends over 16 amino acids. The CDR3 DNA reads TGTGCCAGCAGATTTGGGACAGACCTCTCCTACAATGAGCAGTTCTTC. Translated: CASRFGTDLSYNEQFF.